Given below is one T cell receptor beta chain in context. Antigen unknown. The source of the sample is a study of monozygotic twins with inflammatory bowel disease. General study findings and limits: The study found lower TCRbeta diversity (inverse Simpson) in IBD patients than in healthy co-twins.

TCRdb reprocessed the 5' RACE reads and keeps a single row for each CDR3 protein, giving no DNA. The sample holds around 99,000 distinct CDR3 sequences. CDR3 length: 14 amino acids. CDR1 and CDR2 from the germline V gene are MDHEN and SYDVKM. This chain uses TRBV28 with TRBJ2-1. The sample consisted of blood. This sequence originates from a human donor with ulcerative colitis or Crohn's disease, or a healthy co-twin of an affected twin (not recorded which). CDR3: CASSNGLAYNEQFF.